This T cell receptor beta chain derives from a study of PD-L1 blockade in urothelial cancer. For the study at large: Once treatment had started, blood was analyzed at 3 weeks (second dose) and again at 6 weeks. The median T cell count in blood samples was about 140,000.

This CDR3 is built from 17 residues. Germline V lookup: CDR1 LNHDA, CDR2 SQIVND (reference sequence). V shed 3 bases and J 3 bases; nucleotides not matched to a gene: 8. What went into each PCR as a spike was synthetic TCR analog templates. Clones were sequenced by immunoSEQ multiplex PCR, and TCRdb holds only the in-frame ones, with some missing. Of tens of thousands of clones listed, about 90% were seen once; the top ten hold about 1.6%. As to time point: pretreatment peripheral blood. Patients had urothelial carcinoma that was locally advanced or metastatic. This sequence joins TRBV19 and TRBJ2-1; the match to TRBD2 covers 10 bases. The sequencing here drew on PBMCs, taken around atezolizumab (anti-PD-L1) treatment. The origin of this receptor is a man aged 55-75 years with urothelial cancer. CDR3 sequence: CASSMAPSGRGYNEQFF. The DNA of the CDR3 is TGTGCCAGTAGTATGGCCCCAAGCGGGAGGGGCTACAATGAGCAGTTCTTC.